The clone carrying this T cell receptor (beta chain) was seen more than once but under ten times. The record originates from a study of cytomegalovirus exposure and HLA in healthy donors. 60 Vbeta and 13 Jbeta primers were used in PCR. The protocol was immunoSEQ multiplex PCR, while the TCRdb copy is restricted to in-frame clones and leaves out a portion. The top ten hold around 8.2% of the sample, which has roughly 120,000 clones, roughly 70% seen once. V trimming: 7 bases; J trimming: 4 bases; junction bases outside the gene matches: 9. Germline-derived CDR1 and CDR2 are SGHRS and YFSETQ. The CDR3 consists of 14 residues.

Sequencing input: PBMCs. This clonotype was sampled from a man under 40 in good health and CMV-seropositive. V gene TRBV5-1 combines with J gene TRBJ2-5; the match to TRBD2 covers 8 bases. The DNA of the CDR3 is TGCGCCAGCTCCGGGGGGGGCCTAGGAGAGACCCAGTACTTC. Residues: CASSGGGLGETQYF.